A single sample is the source of the 30 T cell receptor beta chains below, sequenced in a study of preoperative IRX-2 immunotherapy in early breast cancer. Method: immunoSEQ multiplex PCR; TCRdb's copy keeps in-frame clones and lacks some. The repertoire includes about 23,000 clones, around 89% of them detected once, and 9% to 10% sits in the top ten. This sample's treatment: preoperative locoregional IRX-2 cytokine immunotherapy. The sequences come from tumor tissue, collected after IRX-2 immunotherapy. The receptors come from a human donor with breast cancer.

The rearrangement links TRBV19 to TRBJ1-6; possibly TRBD1 for D (5 bases). The V and J ends lost 3 bases and 4 bases respectively, with 7 bases between them. The CDR3 has 14 amino acids. From germline, CDR1 is LNHDA and CDR2 SQIVND (reference sequence). The CDR3 spells CASSIQGYNSPLHF. The CDR3 DNA reads TGTGCCAGTAGTATTCAGGGTTATAATTCACCCCTCCACTTT.

The rearrangement uses TRBV29-1 and TRBJ2-2; 8 nucleotides line up with TRBD2. The CDR3 is made up of 15 amino acids. The germline gives CDR1 SQVTM, CDR2 ANQGSEA. Trimming at V came to 7 bases and at J to 6 bases, leaving 13 bases not matched to a gene. The chain's CDR3 is CSARPGGAPAGELFF. The CDR3 DNA sequence: TGCAGCGCCCGCCCGGGGGGGGCGCCCGCCGGGGAGCTGTTTTTT.

V gene TRBV28 combines with J gene TRBJ2-7, with D unresolved. Germline loops: CDR1 MDHEN, CDR2 SYDVKM. V was cut by 1 base and J by 3 bases, with 4 bases left in between. The CDR3 has 12 residues. The CDR3 nucleotides are TGTGCCAGCAGTTTATCTGGCTACGAGCAGTACTTC. It encodes CASSLSGYEQYF.

The rearrangement uses TRBV5-1 and TRBJ2-5; 8 bases are a match to TRBD2. This CDR3 comprises 16 residues. V lost 4 bases to trimming and J lost 1 base; unmatched junction nucleotides: 9. Germline V gives CDR1 SGHRS, CDR2 YFSETQ. CDR3 sequence (DNA): TGCGCCAGCAGCCGTGGTGGCCTAGCGGGCCAAGAGACCCAGTACTTC. This sequence encodes CASSRGGLAGQETQYF.

V and J are TRBV5-1 and TRBJ1-2; no reliable D call. The germline V gene encodes CDR1 SGHRS and CDR2 YFSETQ. The germline V and J ends were trimmed by 5 bases and 2 bases, with 7 bases remaining between them. The CDR3 runs 12 residues. The CDR3: CASRAENYGYTF. The DNA of the CDR3 is TGCGCCAGCAGGGCGGAAAACTATGGCTACACCTTC.

The chain carries TRBV2 and TRBJ2-1, with TRBD2 matching over 8 bases. Germline V gene data show CDR1 as SNHLY and CDR2 as FYNNEI. The CDR3 runs 14 residues. V lost 5 bases and J lost 8; bases outside the gene matches: 8. CDR3 DNA: TGTGCCAGCAGTCCCGGGACTAGTGAGTATGAGCAGTTCTTC. Its protein is CASSPGTSEYEQFF.

The rearrangement joins TRBV7-6 to TRBJ1-1; unclear D gene. Germline V lookup: CDR1 SGHVS, CDR2 FNYEAQ. Trimming took off 4 bases at V and 2 bases at J, with 8 bases between the two ends. The CDR3 spans 13 residues. The CDR3 bases are TGTGCCAGCAGCTCCCGGGGAAACACTGAAGCTTTCTTT. Translating gives CASSSRGNTEAFF. The full variable domain, with the rest looked up from reference TRBV7-6 and TRBJ1-1, is GAGVSQSPRYKVTKRGQDVALRCDPISGHVSLYWYRQALGQGPEFLTYFNYEAQQDKSGLPNDRFSAERPEGSISTLTIQRTEQRDSAMYRCASSSRGNTEAFFGQGTRLTVV.

The V gene is TRBV13, the J gene TRBJ2-3, with 12 bases that match TRBD2. The germline V gene has CDR1 PRHDT and CDR2 FYEKMQ (reference sequence). The V gene end was trimmed by 5 bases and the J gene end by 0 bases; junction bases not matched to a gene: 3. The CDR3 extends over 16 amino acids. The CDR3 here is CASSLGLAGSTDTQYF. The CDR3 DNA follows: TGTGCCAGCAGCCTCGGACTAGCGGGAAGCACAGATACGCAGTATTTT. The full variable domain, in which reference TRBV13 and TRBJ2-3 provide the parts outside the CDR3, is AAGVIQSPRHLIKEKRETATLKCYPIPRHDTVYWYQQGPGQDPQFLISFYEKMQSDKGSIPDRFSAQQFSDYHSELNMSSLELGDSALYFCASSLGLAGSTDTQYFGPGTRLTVL.

V gene TRBV7-9 combines with J gene TRBJ1-2; 8 positions agree with TRBD1. The V segment lost 2 bases and the J segment 5 bases; nucleotides outside the gene matches: 7. The CDR3 totals 15 residues. CDR1 SEHNR and CDR2 FQNEAQ come from the germline V gene (reference sequence). As DNA, the CDR3 is TGTGCCAGCAGCTTAATCCAGGGGGCAGGTTATGGCTACACCTTC. Translation gives CASSLIQGAGYGYTF.

V usage is TRBV25-1 and J usage is TRBJ2-3; the match to TRBD1 covers 10 bases. CDR1 and CDR2 from the germline V gene are MGHDK and SYGVNS. This CDR3 has 15 amino acids. The V and J ends lost 6 bases and 4 bases, in that order; junction bases with no gene match: 7. Here the CDR3 DNA reads TGTGCCAGCAGAGGGGACAGGGGCATCGCAGATACGCAGTATTTT. Translation gives CASRGDRGIADTQYF. The full variable domain, with the rest looked up from reference TRBV25-1 and TRBJ2-3, is EADIYQTPRYLVIGTGKKITLECSQTMGHDKMYWYQQDPGMELHLIHYSYGVNSTEKGDLSSESTVSRIRTEHFPLTLESARPSHTSQYLCASRGDRGIADTQYFGPGTRLTVL.

The CDR3 loop is CASNERGGSSAGELFF. The DNA of the CDR3 is TGTGCCAGCAACGAGAGGGGAGGGAGTTCCGCCGGGGAGCTGTTTTTT. The chain joins TRBV2 to TRBJ2-2; 7 bases fit TRBD2. The V gene end was trimmed by 7 bases and the J gene end by 6 bases; junction bases not matched to a gene: 14. This CDR3 is built from 16 residues. Germline CDR1 SNHLY, CDR2 FYNNEI. The whole variable domain, remainder taken from reference TRBV2 and TRBJ2-2, is EPEVTQTPSHQVTQMGQEVILRCVPISNHLYFYWYRQILGQKVEFLVSFYNNEISEKSEIFDDQFSVERPDGSNFTLKIRSTKLEDSAMYFCASNERGGSSAGELFFGEGSRLTVL.

CDR3 amino acids: CASSGGAQETQYF. The CDR3, as DNA: TGCGCCAGCAGCGGCGGGGCCCAAGAGACCCAGTACTTC. The V and J genes are TRBV5-1 and TRBJ2-5, with a weak D call TRBD2 (6 bases). CDR3 length: 13 residues. V gave up 4 bases and J gave up 1 base, with 8 bases separating them. Looked up from germline, CDR1 is SGHRS and CDR2 is YFSETQ.

Points on this clone: The junction departs from germline at one end; a sequencing error may be responsible. The J gene is TRBJ2-3, the V gene TRBV5-6; 12 nucleotides line up with TRBD2. Germline V gene lookup returns CDR1 SGHDT and CDR2 YYEEEE. This CDR3 has 12 amino acids. The CDR3 DNA follows: TGTGCCAGCAGCTCAACGGGACTAGCGGGTAATTTT. This sequence encodes CASSSTGLAGNF.

The chain couples TRBV19 to TRBJ1-5; D is ambiguous. The CDR3 has 15 amino acids. V gave up 7 bases and J gave up 2 bases, with 15 bases separating them. The germline V gene has CDR1 LNHDA and CDR2 SQIVND (reference sequence). The CDR3 DNA sequence: TGTGCCAGTACTCCCTCGGGCGTAGGCAATCAGCCCCAGCATTTT. Translation gives CASTPSGVGNQPQHF.

The genes are TRBV10-1 and TRBJ2-3, with a tentative D call TRBD1 (5 bases). CDR3 length: 11 amino acids. Looked up from germline, CDR1 is WNHNN and CDR2 is SYGVQD (reference sequence). V lost 8 bases, J lost 7 bases, and 10 bases lay in between. In DNA, the CDR3 is TGCGCCAGCTTCTCAGGGAATACGCAGTATTTT. Amino acids: CASFSGNTQYF.

This CDR3 is CASRTGTGYYGYTF. In DNA form, the CDR3 reads TGTGCCAGCAGAACCGGGACAGGGTACTATGGCTACACCTTC. The chain links TRBV27 to TRBJ1-2; 9 bases map to TRBD1. The CDR3 is made up of 14 amino acids. V lost 6 bases and J lost 3; bases outside the gene matches: 5. Germline-derived CDR1 and CDR2 are MNHEY and SMNVEV (reference sequence).

The chain is built from TRBV27 and TRBJ1-5; D possibly corresponds to TRBD1 (6 bases). CDR3 length: 17 amino acids. Trimming removed 5 bases at V and 1 base at J, with 18 bases between. The germline V gene has CDR1 MNHEY and CDR2 SMNVEV (reference sequence). The CDR3 DNA follows: TGTGCCAGCAGTCCTTGGACAGTCGCCTCAAGCAATCAGCCCCAGCATTTT. Encoded protein: CASSPWTVASSNQPQHF.

The chain carries TRBV27 and TRBJ1-2; TRBD1 might be the D (5 bases). V was shortened by 5 bases and J by 7 bases, with 17 bases between the two germline ends. Germline-derived CDR1 and CDR2 are MNHEY and SMNVEV (reference sequence). This CDR3 spans 14 amino acids. DNA of the CDR3: TGTGCCAGCAGTCCCCCCTCCAGGGAAGCTGGCTACACCTTC. Translating gives CASSPPSREAGYTF.

J is TRBJ1-3 and V is TRBV18; possibly TRBD1 for D (6 bases). CDR1 KGHSH and CDR2 LQKENI come from the germline V gene. Trimming pared 0 bases from V and 6 bases from J, leaving 15 bases between. The CDR3 has 16 residues. DNA of the CDR3: TGTGCCAGCTCACCACCCGGCAGGGGACCCGAAAACACCATATATTTT. It codes for CASSPPGRGPENTIYF.

This sequence joins TRBV5-4 and TRBJ2-1; no definite D call. CDR3 length: 15 amino acids. Per the germline V gene, CDR1 is SGHNT and CDR2 is YYREEE (reference sequence). The V end was cut by 0 bases, the J end by 2 bases, with 9 bases between. CDR3 loop: CASSLAVGTYNEQFF. CDR3 DNA: TGTGCCAGCAGCTTGGCTGTGGGAACCTACAATGAGCAGTTCTTC.

The V gene is TRBV30, the J gene TRBJ2-1, with 9 bases identical to TRBD1. J gave up 3 bases and V 1 base, and 4 bases lay outside the gene matches. CDR1 and CDR2 from the germline V gene are GTSNPN and SVGIG (reference sequence). This CDR3 is built from 15 residues. DNA of the CDR3: TGTGCCTGGAGTGAACAGGGGGCCTACTACAATGAGCAGTTCTTC. Protein: CAWSEQGAYYNEQFF.

The table lists this clone with a count of one. The chain employs TRBV5-1 and TRBJ2-1; D is unclear. This CDR3 region has 13 residues. In germline, CDR1 is SGHRS, CDR2 YFSETQ. The ends were cut back, 0 bases at V and 5 bases at J, with 6 bases in the middle. CDR3: CASSLVLNNEQFF. CDR3 bases: TGCGCCAGCAGCTTGGTGCTTAACAATGAGCAGTTCTTC. Combining the CDR3 with reference TRBV5-1 and TRBJ2-1 gives the whole variable domain KAGVTQTPRYLIKTRGQQVTLSCSPISGHRSVSWYQQTPGQGLQFLFEYFSETQRNKGNFPGRFSGRQFSNSRSEMNVSTLELGDSALYLCASSLVLNNEQFFGPGTRLTVL.

This rearrangement joins TRBV18 to TRBJ2-7, with unresolved D. CDR1 is KGHSH and CDR2 is LQKENI in the germline V gene. This CDR3 is 13 amino acids long. The V end lost 3 bases, the J end lost 4 bases, and 10 bases lay between the germline ends. The CDR3 reads CASSPAPTYEQYF. The CDR3, as DNA: TGTGCCAGCTCACCCGCCCCCACTTACGAGCAGTACTTC.

The chain uses TRBV5-6 and TRBJ2-3; D is unclear. The CDR3 has 12 amino acids. V was clipped by 1 base and J by 5 bases, with 5 bases between them. CDR1 and CDR2 (germline): SGHDT, YYEEEE. The CDR3 DNA reads TGTGCCAGCAGCTTGAGGAAAGATACGCAGTATTTT. Protein: CASSLRKDTQYF.

The genes are TRBV7-9 and TRBJ2-1; D is ambiguous. Trimming removed 3 bases at V and 2 bases at J, with 8 bases between. Per the germline V gene, CDR1 is SEHNR and CDR2 is FQNEAQ (reference sequence). This CDR3 contains 14 residues. The CDR3 region is CASSFSSPYNEQFF. CDR3 in DNA: TGTGCCAGCAGCTTTTCTAGTCCCTACAATGAGCAGTTCTTC.

V usage is TRBV27 and J usage is TRBJ2-7, with 9 bases that match TRBD2. Per the germline V gene, CDR1 is MNHEY and CDR2 is SMNVEV (reference sequence). CDR3 length: 17 residues. V lost 8 bases, J lost 1 base, and 15 bases stayed unmatched. CDR3 residues: CASRALLAGPTSYEQYF. The CDR3, as DNA: TGTGCCAGCCGAGCCCTCCTAGCGGGACCAACTTCCTACGAGCAGTACTTC.

The genes are TRBV30 and TRBJ2-5; TRBD2 matches at 7 bases. V lost 0 bases and J lost 5; bases outside the gene matches: 6. Germline CDR1 reads GTSNPN; CDR2 reads SVGIG (reference sequence). The CDR3 spans 14 residues. The DNA for the CDR3 is TGTGCCTGGAGTGTTGGCGGGGGAGGGGAGACCCAGTACTTC. It specifies CAWSVGGGGETQYF.

The V gene is TRBV6-1, the J gene TRBJ1-2, with D tentatively TRBD1 (6 bases). CDR3 length equals 13 residues. Per the germline V gene, CDR1 is MNHNS and CDR2 is SASEGT. The V gene lost 7 bases and the J gene lost 5 bases, with 14 bases spanning the gap. The CDR3 DNA follows: TGTGCCAGCACCTTGGACAGATTGTATGGCTACACCTTC. Translation gives CASTLDRLYGYTF.

CDR3 nucleotides: TGCGCCAGCAGCTTGCTTACTAGCGGGGGAAGTACCGGGGAGCTGTTTTTT. Translated, it gives CASSLLTSGGSTGELFF. The chain carries TRBV5-1 and TRBJ2-2, with 11 bases aligning to TRBD2. Trimming cost V 1 base and J 5 bases; bases outside gene matches: 7. The CDR3 sequence is 17 residues long. The germline V gene has CDR1 SGHRS and CDR2 YFSETQ.

The rearrangement uses TRBV30 and TRBJ2-7; tentatively, D is TRBD1 (5 bases). Germline values: CDR1 GTSNPN, CDR2 SVGIG (reference sequence). This CDR3 spans 13 amino acids. V was cut by 2 bases and J by 4 bases, with 12 bases left in between. As DNA, the CDR3 is TGTGCCTGGAGTTTAGGGGAAAGATACGAGCAGTACTTC. Translation: CAWSLGERYEQYF.